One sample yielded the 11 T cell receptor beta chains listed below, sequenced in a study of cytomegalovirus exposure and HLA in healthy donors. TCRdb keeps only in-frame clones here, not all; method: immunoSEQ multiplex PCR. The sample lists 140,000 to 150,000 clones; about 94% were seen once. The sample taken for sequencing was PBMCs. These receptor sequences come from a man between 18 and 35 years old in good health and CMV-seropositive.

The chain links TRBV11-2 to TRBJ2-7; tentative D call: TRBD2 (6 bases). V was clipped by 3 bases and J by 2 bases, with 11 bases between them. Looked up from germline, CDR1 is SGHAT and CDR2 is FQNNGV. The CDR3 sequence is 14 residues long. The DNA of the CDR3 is TGTGCCAGCAGCTTCGGGGGAGCGACCTACGAGCAGTACTTC. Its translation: CASSFGGATYEQYF.

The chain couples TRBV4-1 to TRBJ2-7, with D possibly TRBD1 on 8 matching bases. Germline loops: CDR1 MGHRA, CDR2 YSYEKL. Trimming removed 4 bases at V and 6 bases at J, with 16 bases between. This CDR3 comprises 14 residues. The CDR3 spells CASSPQQGGSEQYF. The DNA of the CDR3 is TGCGCCAGCAGCCCCCAACAGGGGGGGAGCGAGCAGTACTTC.

CDR3 nucleotide sequence: TGTGCCAGCAGCTTGGGGCAGGGTATCAACGAGCAGTACTTC. It translates to CASSLGQGINEQYF. The chain combines TRBV5-4 with TRBJ2-7; D perhaps matches TRBD1 (5 bases). Germline CDR1 SGHNT, CDR2 YYREEE (reference sequence). Deletions cut 0 bases from V and 5 bases from J, with 12 bases between. CDR3 length: 14 residues.

This CDR3 is CASSELMGLGNTIYF. The CDR3 region has the DNA TGTGCCAGCAGTGAATTGATGGGGCTCGGAAACACCATATATTTT. V is TRBV6-1 and J is TRBJ1-3, with D perhaps TRBD1 (5 bases). The V end lost 2 bases, the J end lost 4 bases, and 12 bases lay between the germline ends. The length of the CDR3 is 15 residues. Germline V CDR1 and CDR2: MNHNS, SASEGT.

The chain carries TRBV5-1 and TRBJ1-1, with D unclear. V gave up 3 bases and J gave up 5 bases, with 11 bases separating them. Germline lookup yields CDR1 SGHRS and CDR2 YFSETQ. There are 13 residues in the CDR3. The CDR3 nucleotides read TGCGCCAGCAGCTCTATGACTGGGACTGAAGCTTTCTTT. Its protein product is CASSSMTGTEAFF.

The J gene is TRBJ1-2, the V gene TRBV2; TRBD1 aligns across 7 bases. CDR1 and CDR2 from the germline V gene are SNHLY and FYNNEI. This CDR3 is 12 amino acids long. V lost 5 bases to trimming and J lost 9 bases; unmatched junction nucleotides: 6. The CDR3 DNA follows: TGTGCCAGCAGTCTCTCGACAGGGAGCTACACCTTC. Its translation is CASSLSTGSYTF.

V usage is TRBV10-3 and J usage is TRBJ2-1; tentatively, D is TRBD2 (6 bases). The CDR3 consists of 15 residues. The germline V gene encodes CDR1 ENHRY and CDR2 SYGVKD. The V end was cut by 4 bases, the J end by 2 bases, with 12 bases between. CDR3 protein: CAISGPGRTYNEQFF. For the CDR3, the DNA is TGTGCCATCAGTGGCCCAGGGAGGACCTACAATGAGCAGTTCTTC.

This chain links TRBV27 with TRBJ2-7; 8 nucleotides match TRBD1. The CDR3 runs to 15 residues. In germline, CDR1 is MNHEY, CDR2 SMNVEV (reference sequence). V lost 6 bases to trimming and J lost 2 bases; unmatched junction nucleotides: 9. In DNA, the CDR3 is TGTGCCAGCAGGGGACCAGGGGGCTTACCCTACGAGCAGTACTTC. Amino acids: CASRGPGGLPYEQYF.

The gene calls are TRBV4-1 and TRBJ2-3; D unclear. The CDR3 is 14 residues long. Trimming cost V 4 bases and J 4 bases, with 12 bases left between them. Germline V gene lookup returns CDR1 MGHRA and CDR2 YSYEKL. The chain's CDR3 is CASSPIFRADTQYF. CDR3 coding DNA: TGCGCCAGCAGCCCCATATTTCGGGCAGATACGCAGTATTTT.

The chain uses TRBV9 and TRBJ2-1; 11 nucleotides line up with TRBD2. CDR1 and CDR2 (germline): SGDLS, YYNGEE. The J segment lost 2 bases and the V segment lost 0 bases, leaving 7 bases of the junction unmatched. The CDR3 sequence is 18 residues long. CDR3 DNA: TGTGCCAGCAGCGTAGCCGGGGTAGCGGGAGGGGCCTACAATGAGCAGTTCTTC. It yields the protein CASSVAGVAGGAYNEQFF.

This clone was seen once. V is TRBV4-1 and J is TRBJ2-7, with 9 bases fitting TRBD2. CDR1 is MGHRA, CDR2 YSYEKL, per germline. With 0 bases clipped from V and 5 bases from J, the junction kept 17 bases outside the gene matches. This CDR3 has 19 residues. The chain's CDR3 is CASSQELVSGGRAPNEQYF. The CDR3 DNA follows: TGCGCCAGCAGCCAAGAATTGGTCAGTGGCGGGAGGGCCCCCAACGAGCAGTACTTC.